This TCR beta chain was observed in a study of control samples from healthy donors and cancer patients. The germline gives CDR1 MGHDK, CDR2 SYGVNS. J was trimmed by 4 bases and V by 10 bases; bases with no gene match: 12. The CDR3 extends over 15 amino acids. The method was immunoSEQ multiplex PCR; TCRdb's version includes in-frame clones alone and lacks a portion of them. The table lists some 120,000 clones, about 90% of them singletons. Sequenced sample: blood. This chain joins TRBV25-1 and TRBJ2-1; 8 positions match TRBD2. This TCR was sampled from a man younger than 35 in good health. CDR3 loop: CATFGGTSGYNEQFF. The CDR3 bases are TGTGCCACCTTCGGGGGAACTAGCGGTTACAATGAGCAGTTCTTC.